This record covers a single T cell receptor beta chain. This clone was counted a single time. It has no known antigen specificity. No base quality values were provided; no much bigger clone lies one nucleotide off. These data originate in a study of PD-L1 blockade in urothelial cancer (dated by TCRdb to the late 2010s). Turning to the overall study: Therapy was started in the mid-2010s for all patients, and atezolizumab 1,200 mg was administered intravenously every 3 weeks. About nine tenths of the roughly 30 patients were males with bladder-origin urothelial cancer, and about 65% of the roughly 30 reported a prior smoking history. An ECOG performance status of 0 or 1 was recorded for the patients, and 0 to 3 prior chemotherapy regimens had been received by the patients. Blood samples were analyzed at 3 weeks after treatment start (second dose) and at 6 weeks after treatment start. A median of roughly 140,000 T cells and 80,000 to 95,000 unique TCRs was obtained from blood samples, and a median clonality of approximately 0.08 was observed. The study was an exploratory multi-omic analysis of somatic, immune and clinical correlates of response to PD-L1 blockade with atezolizumab in urothelial cancer. Pretreatment tumor samples, along with matched peripheral blood serially collected before and after atezolizumab treatment, were subjected to TCR sequencing. Durable clinical benefit was defined as a progression-free survival longer than 6 months, and TCR features were additionally tested against progression-free survival and overall survival. In the same patients, pretreatment tumors underwent whole exome sequencing and RNA sequencing in addition to TCR sequencing. Durable clinical benefit was achieved by nine patients but not by the remaining 20. Pretreatment blood TCR-seq was available for 30 or so patients, at least one posttreatment blood collection was obtained for 24 patients, and tumor TCR-seq was available for 24 patients.

A cohort of around 28 patients with locally advanced or metastatic urothelial carcinoma, treated at Memorial Sloan Kettering on a trial protocol, was included. Peripheral blood mononuclear cells were collected pretreatment and during treatment, with between 1 and 8 total time points per patient. The Qiagen DNeasy Blood extraction kit was used to purify genomic DNA from total PBMCs and tumor samples. Collected pretreatment and during treatment, PBMCs were isolated and stored as previously described. Synthetic TCR analog templates were spiked into each PCR to estimate absolute template abundance from read counts. The immunoSEQ assay used bias-controlled V and J gene primers to amplify TCRbeta CDR3 regions from genomic DNA. Sequencing of rearranged TCRbeta segments was performed at approximately 20X coverage. The source study handled its data this way. Sequencing errors were corrected by clustering, and CDR3s were annotated against IMGT so that V, D and J genes could be assigned. Downstream analyses used only productive TCRbeta rearrangements and left out out-of-frame or stop-codon sequences. Clonality was computed as one minus Shannon entropy normalized by the log of the number of unique productive sequences. Fisher's exact test with Benjamini-Hochberg correction, using a cutoff of adjusted p below 0.01, was how clones that differed between time points or between blood and tumor were identified. TCRdb holds this immuneACCESS table with in-frame rearrangements only. Some clones are missing; in checked studies, unresolved V genes explain under half, and the rest has no known cause. V and J calls and clone size come straight from that table; D and trimming were deduced from the DNA. The sample data list 15,000 to 20,000 clones, and 75% to 90% of these were observed just once. Just under 6% of the sample is taken by the ten largest.

The research as a whole found: A pretreatment peripheral blood TCR clonality below the median was linked to improved progression-free and overall survival. Small sample size (n of about 30) and many exploratory analyses mean the results are intended to be hypothesis-generating. Patients with durable benefit showed greater expansion of tumor-associated TCR clones in peripheral blood 3 weeks after starting treatment (n ≈ 21, p = 0.022).

The TCR sequence derives from a man aged 45-65 years with urothelial cancer. The sequences come from PBMCs, collected around atezolizumab (anti-PD-L1) treatment.

Here the CDR3 is given as CASSPGGGPTDTQYF. DNA sequence: TGTGCCAGCAGCCCAGGGGGCGGGCCCACAGATACGCAGTATTTT. The chain is encoded by TRBV11-3 joined to TRBJ2-3, with TRBD1 identical over 8 junction bases. Its CDR3 holds 15 amino acids, cysteine through phenylalanine. Only CDR3 DNA is held: 45 bases, read in frame from base 1. Unmatched junction bases come to 6, with V trimmed by 5 bases and J by 2 bases. CDR1 and CDR2 are read off the germline V gene as SGHNT and YENEEA. Here the CDR3 is joined to the reference TRBV11-3 and TRBJ2-3 genes, and the full variable domain is: EAGVVQSPRYKIIEKKQPVAFWCNPISGHNTLYWYLQNLGQGPELLIRYENEEAVDDSQLPKDRFSAERLKGVDSTLKIQPAELGDSAVYLCASSPGGGPTDTQYFGPGTRLTVL.